This TCR beta chain was sequenced for a study of CD8 T cells in ankylosing spondylitis. Each CDR3 protein gets one entry after TCRdb re-called the 5' RACE reads with MiXCR. The table has roughly 130,000 distinct CDR3 sequences, roughly an eighth seen once. The study's findings and limits: Past research had described some motif variants in reactive arthritis synovial fluid and blood.

V lost 1 base to trimming and J lost 0 bases, with 10 bases between them. Germline V gene data show CDR1 as LNHNV and CDR2 as YYDKDF (reference sequence). The CDR3 runs 15 residues. This clonotype was detected ten times or more. Antigen: not known. The TCR was taken from a female donor with ankylosing spondylitis or in good health (not recorded which). The chain carries TRBV15 and TRBJ2-7; D unresolved. Sequenced material: blood, either unsorted or a sorted T cell fraction (not recorded which). The CDR3 bases are TGTGCCACCAGCAGAGCTAGACATAGCTCCTACGAGCAGTACTTC. Amino acid sequence: CATSRARHSSYEQYF.